The following is a TCR beta chain sequence with its context. This sample stems from a study of blood T cell repertoires in COVID-19. The CDR3 is 15 residues long. The V gene's germline CDR1 is SGDLS and CDR2 YYNGEE. With 4 bases removed from V and 1 base from J, the gap between germline ends came to 14 bases. Sequencing was performed with immunoSEQ multiplex PCR; in TCRdb, only in-frame clones are kept and a portion is missing. The sample carries 230,000 or so clones, about 79% recorded once. The V and J genes are TRBV9 and TRBJ1-2; D uncertain. This sequence was found in a woman aged 40 to 50 who had recovered from COVID-19. The specimen sequenced was peripheral blood. The CDR3 DNA is TGTGCCAGCAGCACAGCCTTACTCGATAACTATGGCTACACCTTC. Residues: CASSTALLDNYGYTF.